These 10 T cell receptor beta chains share one sample of origin, sequenced in a study of T cell clonotyping in hematopoietic cell transplantation. The method was immunoSEQ multiplex PCR; TCRdb's version includes in-frame clones alone and lacks a portion of them. The table lists approximately 50,000 clones, around 86% of them singletons. The time point was: recipient sample about 28 days before transplant, after cytoreduction. The source was peripheral blood mononuclear cells, collected before stem cell transplant. The receptors shown here come from a man aged 55 to 70 with biphenotypic leukemia. Some clones in this sample may be carry-over from other donors' samples.

Points on this clone: One end of the junction does not line up with germline, which may come from a read error. This chain connects TRBV19 to TRBJ2-1; D is uncertain. CDR3 length: 12 amino acids. Germline lookup yields CDR1 LNHDA and CDR2 SQIVND (reference sequence). CDR3: CASSFAYNEQFF. CDR3 sequence (DNA): TGTGCCAGTAGTTTCGCCTATAATGAGCAGTTCTTC.

The rearrangement links TRBV19 to TRBJ1-4; D is perhaps TRBD1 (6 bases). Deletions cut 7 bases from V and 7 bases from J, with 19 bases between. CDR3 size: 15 residues. Germline-derived CDR1 and CDR2 are LNHDA and SQIVND (reference sequence). The CDR3 DNA is TGTGCCAGTACCGAACGACGGGGGCGCAGTGAAAAACTGTTTTTT. Residues: CASTERRGRSEKLFF.

The chain uses TRBV4-3 and TRBJ2-5; D is ambiguous. Deletions cut 3 bases from V and 5 bases from J, with 10 bases between. This CDR3 has 13 residues. CDR1 LGHNA and CDR2 YSLEER come from the germline V gene. The CDR3, as DNA: TGCGCCAGCAGCCACCTTCTAGGGGAGACCCAGTACTTC. As protein: CASSHLLGETQYF.

The V gene is TRBV2, the J gene TRBJ1-2; tentatively, D is TRBD1 (6 bases). The CDR3 length is 16 residues. CDR1 is SNHLY and CDR2 is FYNNEI in the germline V gene. V lost 3 bases and J lost 4, with 18 bases in between. The CDR3 reads CASSDRGTPSGYGYTF. As DNA, the CDR3 is TGTGCCAGCAGTGACAGGGGTACCCCATCCGGCTATGGCTACACCTTC. Full variable domain (rest looked up from reference TRBV2 and TRBJ1-2): EPEVTQTPSHQVTQMGQEVILRCVPISNHLYFYWYRQILGQKVEFLVSFYNNEISEKSEIFDDQFSVERPDGSNFTLKIRSTKLEDSAMYFCASSDRGTPSGYGYTFGSGTRLTVV.

The chain has TRBV28 and TRBJ1-2; tentatively, D is TRBD1 (6 bases). Deletions cut 8 bases from V and 0 bases from J, with 16 bases between. Germline CDR1 and CDR2: MDHEN and SYDVKM. This CDR3 contains 15 residues. For the CDR3, the DNA is TGTGCCAGCGGGCTCAAGTACAGGGCTAACTATGGCTACACCTTC. Its translation: CASGLKYRANYGYTF.

The chain carries TRBV19 and TRBJ1-2; D call uncertain. The CDR3 sequence is 15 residues long. Looked up from germline, CDR1 is LNHDA and CDR2 is SQIVND (reference sequence). V lost 6 bases to trimming and J lost 4 bases, with 18 bases between them. The CDR3 loop is CASSTGRTGSYGYTF. DNA for the CDR3: TGTGCCAGTAGCACTGGCAGGACGGGGTCCTATGGCTACACCTTC.

The V call is TRBV7-8, the J call TRBJ1-1, with D possibly matching TRBD1 (5 bases). V lost 4 bases, J lost 5 bases, and 11 bases lay in between. The germline CDR1 and CDR2 sequences are SGHVS and FQNEAQ. The length of the CDR3 is 13 residues. Here the CDR3 reads CASSSARDTEAFF. For the CDR3, the DNA is TGTGCCAGCAGCTCCGCCAGGGATACTGAAGCTTTCTTT.

The V call is TRBV9, the J call TRBJ2-5; 12 bases are a match to TRBD2. Germline CDR1 SGDLS, CDR2 YYNGEE. With V trimmed by 4 bases and J by 3 bases, 7 bases remained unmatched. The CDR3 spans 16 residues. Here the CDR3 DNA reads TGTGCCAGCAGCTCGACTAGCGGGAGAGGGGAAGAGACCCAGTACTTC. Encoded protein: CASSSTSGRGEETQYF.

The chain combines TRBV9 with TRBJ2-7; D gene ambiguous. The CDR3 consists of 13 residues. Trimming stripped 2 bases from V and 3 bases from J, with 9 bases between. Germline V gene data show CDR1 as SGDLS and CDR2 as YYNGEE. CDR3 nucleotides: TGTGCCAGCAGCGTGGGTGAGAACTACGAGCAGTACTTC. This gives the protein CASSVGENYEQYF.

V and J are TRBV6-4 and TRBJ2-1, with D perhaps assigned TRBD1 or TRBD2 (5 bases each). Trimming stripped 5 bases from V and 4 bases from J, with 15 bases between. In germline, CDR1 is MRHNA, CDR2 SNTAGT. This CDR3 has 15 amino acids. CDR3 sequence: CASSPGTAEYNEQFF. The CDR3 nucleotides read TGTGCCAGCAGTCCGGGGACGGCAGAATACAATGAGCAGTTCTTC.